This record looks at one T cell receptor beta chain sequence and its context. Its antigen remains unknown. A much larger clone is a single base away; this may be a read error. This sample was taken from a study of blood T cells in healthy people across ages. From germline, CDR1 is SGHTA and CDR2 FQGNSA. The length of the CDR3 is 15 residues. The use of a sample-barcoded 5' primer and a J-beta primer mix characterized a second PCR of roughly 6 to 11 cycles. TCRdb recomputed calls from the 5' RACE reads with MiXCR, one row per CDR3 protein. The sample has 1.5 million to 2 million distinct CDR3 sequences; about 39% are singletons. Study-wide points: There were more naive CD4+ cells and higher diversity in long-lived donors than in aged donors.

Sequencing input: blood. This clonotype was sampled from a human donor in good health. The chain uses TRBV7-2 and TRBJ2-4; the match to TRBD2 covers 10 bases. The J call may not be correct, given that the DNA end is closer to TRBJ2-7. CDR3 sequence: CASSLASGGHYEQYF. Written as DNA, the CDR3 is TGTGCCAGCAGCTTAGCTAGCGGGGGGCACTACGAGCAGTACTTC.